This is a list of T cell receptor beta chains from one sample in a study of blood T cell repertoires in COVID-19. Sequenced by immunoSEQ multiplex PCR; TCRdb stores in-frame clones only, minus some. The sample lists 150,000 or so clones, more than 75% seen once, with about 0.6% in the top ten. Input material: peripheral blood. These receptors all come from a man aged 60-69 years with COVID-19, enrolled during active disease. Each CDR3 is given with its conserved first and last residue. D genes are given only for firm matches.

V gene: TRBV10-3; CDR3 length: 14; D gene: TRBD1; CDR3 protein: CAISERDREGPQHF
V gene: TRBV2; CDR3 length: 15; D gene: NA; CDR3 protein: CATRELGGSNQPQHF
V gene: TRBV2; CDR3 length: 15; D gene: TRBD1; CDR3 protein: CASSLGGQVVDTQYF
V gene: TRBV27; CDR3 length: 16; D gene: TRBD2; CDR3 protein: CASSSTSVLGAETQYF
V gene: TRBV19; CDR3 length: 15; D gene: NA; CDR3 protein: CASSGKGGAGETQYF
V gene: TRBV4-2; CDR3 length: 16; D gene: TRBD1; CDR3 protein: CASSQGGTGFNQPQHF
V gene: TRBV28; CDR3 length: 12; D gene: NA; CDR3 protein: CASTQANYGYTF
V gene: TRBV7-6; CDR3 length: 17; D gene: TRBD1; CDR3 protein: CASSSREGQGYGTEAFF
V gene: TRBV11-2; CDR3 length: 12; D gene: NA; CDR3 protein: CASSSERDGYTF
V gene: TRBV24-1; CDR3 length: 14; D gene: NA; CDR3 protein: CATQSRVPYNEQFF
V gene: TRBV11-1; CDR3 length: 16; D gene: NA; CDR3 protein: CASSLNTGTGANVLTF
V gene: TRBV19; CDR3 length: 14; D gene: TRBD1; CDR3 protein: CASSIEGANTEAFF
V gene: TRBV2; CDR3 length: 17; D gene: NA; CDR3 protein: CASSATRGGATNEKLFF
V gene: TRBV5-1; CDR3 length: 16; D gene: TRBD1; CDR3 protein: CASSLLPTGVSGELFF
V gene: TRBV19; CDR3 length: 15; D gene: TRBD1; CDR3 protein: CASSHYQQGNYGYTF
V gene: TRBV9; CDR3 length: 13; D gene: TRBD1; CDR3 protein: CASSSHGQGEQYF
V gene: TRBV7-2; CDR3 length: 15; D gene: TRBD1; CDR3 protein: CASSLRQGGTDTQYF
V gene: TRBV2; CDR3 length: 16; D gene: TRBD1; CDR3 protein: CASSVMQGAPLYGYTF
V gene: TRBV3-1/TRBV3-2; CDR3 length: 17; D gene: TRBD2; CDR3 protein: CASSHSLAGGPGYEQYF
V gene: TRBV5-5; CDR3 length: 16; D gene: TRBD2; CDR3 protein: CASSLFAGGLEETQYF
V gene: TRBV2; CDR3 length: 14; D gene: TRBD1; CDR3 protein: CASSTGTGSHEQYF
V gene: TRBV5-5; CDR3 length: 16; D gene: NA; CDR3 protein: CASSLGAGPNTGELFF
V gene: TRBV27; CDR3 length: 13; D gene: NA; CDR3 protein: CASSSPGGSPLHF
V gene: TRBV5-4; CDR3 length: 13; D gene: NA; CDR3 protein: CASSRRGAEGYTF
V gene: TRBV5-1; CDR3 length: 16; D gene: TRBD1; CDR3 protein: CASSRGTGTGKTEAFF
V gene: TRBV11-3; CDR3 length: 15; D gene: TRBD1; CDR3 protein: CASSFDLTGGGGYTF
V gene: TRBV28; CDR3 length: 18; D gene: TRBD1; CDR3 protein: CASRKDRGSGTTNEKLFF
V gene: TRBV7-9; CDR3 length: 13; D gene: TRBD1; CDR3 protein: CATTGQLNSPLHF
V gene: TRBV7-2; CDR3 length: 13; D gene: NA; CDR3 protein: CASSLEVELGQFF
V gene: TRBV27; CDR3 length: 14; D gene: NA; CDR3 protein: CASSLWGGNQPQHF
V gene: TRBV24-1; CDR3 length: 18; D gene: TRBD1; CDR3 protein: CATSDLHGRGLNTDTQYF
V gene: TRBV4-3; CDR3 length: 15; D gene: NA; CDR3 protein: CASSHRDTGTYEQYF
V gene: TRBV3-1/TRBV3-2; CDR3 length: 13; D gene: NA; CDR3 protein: CASGKGFKDTQYF
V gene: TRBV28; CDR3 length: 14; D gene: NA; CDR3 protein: CASSTGTIGQPQHF
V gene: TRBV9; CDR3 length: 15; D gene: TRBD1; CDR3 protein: CASSVRDRGGSPLHF
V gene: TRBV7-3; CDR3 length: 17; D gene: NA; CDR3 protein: CASSLMADNSPGNTIYF
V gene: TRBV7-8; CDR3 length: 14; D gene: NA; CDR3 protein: CASSLDRVPTEAFF
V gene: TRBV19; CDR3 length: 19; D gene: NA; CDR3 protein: CASSIAQGFIGGNTGELFF
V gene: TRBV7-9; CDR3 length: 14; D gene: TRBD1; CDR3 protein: CASSLGTVNEKLFF
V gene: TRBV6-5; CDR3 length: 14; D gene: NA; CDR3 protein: CASSDRWGKDEQYF
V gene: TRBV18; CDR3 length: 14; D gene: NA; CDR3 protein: CASSPNRGDQPQHF
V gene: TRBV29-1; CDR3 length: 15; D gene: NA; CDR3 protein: CSVAETAGSNQPQHF
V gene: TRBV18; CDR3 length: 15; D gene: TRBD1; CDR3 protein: CASSPPVTGNEKLFF
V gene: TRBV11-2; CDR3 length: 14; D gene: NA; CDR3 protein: CASSSGRGANEQFF
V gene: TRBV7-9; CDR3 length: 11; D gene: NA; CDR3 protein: CASSSLAGYTF
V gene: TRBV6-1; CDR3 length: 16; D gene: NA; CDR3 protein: CASSGDWPGDDQPQHF
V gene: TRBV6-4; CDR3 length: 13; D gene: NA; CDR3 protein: CASSTRSNTEAFF
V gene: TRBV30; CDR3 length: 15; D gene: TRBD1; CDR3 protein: CAWSRRGHPQETQYF